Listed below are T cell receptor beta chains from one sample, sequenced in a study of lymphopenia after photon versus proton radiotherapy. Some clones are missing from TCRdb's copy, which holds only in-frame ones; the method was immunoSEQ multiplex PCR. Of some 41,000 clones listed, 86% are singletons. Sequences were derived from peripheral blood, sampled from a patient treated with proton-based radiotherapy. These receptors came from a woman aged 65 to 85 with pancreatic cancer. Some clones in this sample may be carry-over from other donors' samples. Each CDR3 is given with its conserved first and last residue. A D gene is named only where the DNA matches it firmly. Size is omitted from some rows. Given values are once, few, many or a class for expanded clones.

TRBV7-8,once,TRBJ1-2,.,TGTGCCAGCAGCTCCCCAGAAGCCTACTATGGCTACACCTTC,CASSSPEAYYGYTF
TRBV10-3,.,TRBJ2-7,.,TGTGCCATCAGACCTTGGGAGACCAACGAGCAGTACTTC,CAIRPWETNEQYF
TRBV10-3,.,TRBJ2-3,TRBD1,TGTGCCATCAGTGAGGGGACAGGGAAGACAGTGGGAGATACGCAGTATTTT,CAISEGTGKTVGDTQYF
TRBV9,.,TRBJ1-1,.,TGTGCCAGCAGCGTCGGGCCTGTCGCTGAAGCTTTCTTT,CASSVGPVAEAFF
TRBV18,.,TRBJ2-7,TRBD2,TGTGCCAGCAACCCTAGCGGGAACTCCCACGAGCAGTACTTC,CASNPSGNSHEQYF
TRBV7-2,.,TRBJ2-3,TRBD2,TGTGCCAGCAGCTTACTACGGACTAGCGGTAGCACAGATACGCAGTATTTT,CASSLLRTSGSTDTQYF
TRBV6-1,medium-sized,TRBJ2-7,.,TGTGCCAGCAGTGAAGCGATACAGGGAACCTACGAGCAGTACTTC,CASSEAIQGTYEQYF
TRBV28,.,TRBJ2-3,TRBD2,TGTGCCAGCAGTACTCCCCGGGACTATGGCACAGATACGCAGTATTTT,CASSTPRDYGTDTQYF
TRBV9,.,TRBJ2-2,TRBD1,TGTGCCAGCAGCCAAAGGGGGACAGGGGACACCGGGGAGCTGTTTTTT,CASSQRGTGDTGELFF
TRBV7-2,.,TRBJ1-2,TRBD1,TGTGCCAGCAGAGAACAGGGGGCAGGCGGCTACACCTTC,CASREQGAGGYTF
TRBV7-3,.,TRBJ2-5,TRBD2,TGTGCCAGCAGCCGAAGCGGGACTAGCGCGTACCAAGAGACCCAGTACTTC,CASSRSGTSAYQETQYF
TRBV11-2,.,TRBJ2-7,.,TGTGCCAGCAGCTTTGGTGGCTACGAGCAGTACTTC,CASSFGGYEQYF
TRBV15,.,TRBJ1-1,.,TGTGCCACCAGCAGAATGGTTACGGTGAACACTGAAGCTTTCTTT,CATSRMVTVNTEAFF
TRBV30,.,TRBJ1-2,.,TGTGCCTGGAGTGTACGAGCCCGCGACCCCTACTATGGCTACACCTTC,CAWSVRARDPYYGYTF